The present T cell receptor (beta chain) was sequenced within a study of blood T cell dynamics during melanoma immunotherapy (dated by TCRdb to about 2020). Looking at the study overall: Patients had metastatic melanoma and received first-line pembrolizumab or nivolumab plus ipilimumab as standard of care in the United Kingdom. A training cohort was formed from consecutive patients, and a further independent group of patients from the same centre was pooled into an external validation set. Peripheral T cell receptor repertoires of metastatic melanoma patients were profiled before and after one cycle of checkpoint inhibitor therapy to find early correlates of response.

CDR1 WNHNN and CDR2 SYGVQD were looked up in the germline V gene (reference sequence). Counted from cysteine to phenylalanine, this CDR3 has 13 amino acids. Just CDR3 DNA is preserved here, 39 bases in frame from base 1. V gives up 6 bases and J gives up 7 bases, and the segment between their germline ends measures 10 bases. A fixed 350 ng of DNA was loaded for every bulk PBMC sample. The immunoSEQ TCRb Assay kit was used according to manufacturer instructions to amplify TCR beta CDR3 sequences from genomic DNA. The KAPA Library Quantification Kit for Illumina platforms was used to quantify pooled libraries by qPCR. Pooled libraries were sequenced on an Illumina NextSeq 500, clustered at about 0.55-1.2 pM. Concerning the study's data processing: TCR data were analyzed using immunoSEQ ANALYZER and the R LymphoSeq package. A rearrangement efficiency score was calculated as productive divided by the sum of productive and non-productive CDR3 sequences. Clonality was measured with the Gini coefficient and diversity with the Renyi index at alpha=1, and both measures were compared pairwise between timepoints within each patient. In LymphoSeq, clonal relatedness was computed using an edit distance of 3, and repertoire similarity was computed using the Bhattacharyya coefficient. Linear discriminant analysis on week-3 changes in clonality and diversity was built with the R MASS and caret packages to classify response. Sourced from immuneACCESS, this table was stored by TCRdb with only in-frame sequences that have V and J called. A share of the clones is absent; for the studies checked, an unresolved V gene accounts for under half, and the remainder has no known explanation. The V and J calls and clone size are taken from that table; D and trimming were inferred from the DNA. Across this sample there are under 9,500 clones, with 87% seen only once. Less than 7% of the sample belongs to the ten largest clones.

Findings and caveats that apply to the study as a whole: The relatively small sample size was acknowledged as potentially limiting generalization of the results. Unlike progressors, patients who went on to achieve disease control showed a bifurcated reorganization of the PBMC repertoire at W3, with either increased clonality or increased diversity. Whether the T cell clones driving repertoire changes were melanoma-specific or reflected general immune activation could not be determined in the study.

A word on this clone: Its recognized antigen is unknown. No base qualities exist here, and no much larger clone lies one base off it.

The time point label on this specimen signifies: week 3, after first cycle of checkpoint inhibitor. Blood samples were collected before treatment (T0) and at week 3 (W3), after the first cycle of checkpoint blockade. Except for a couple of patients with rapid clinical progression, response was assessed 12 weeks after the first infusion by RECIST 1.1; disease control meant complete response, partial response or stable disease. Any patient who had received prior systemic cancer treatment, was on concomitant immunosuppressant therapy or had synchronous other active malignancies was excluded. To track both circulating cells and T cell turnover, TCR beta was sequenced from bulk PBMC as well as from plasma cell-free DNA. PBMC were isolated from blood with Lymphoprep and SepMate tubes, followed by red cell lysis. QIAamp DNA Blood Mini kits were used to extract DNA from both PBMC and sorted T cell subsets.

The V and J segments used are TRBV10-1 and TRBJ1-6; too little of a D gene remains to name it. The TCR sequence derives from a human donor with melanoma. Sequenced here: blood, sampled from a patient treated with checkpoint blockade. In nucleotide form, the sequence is TGCGCCAGCAGCCCCGTTGGGAATTCACCCCTCCACTTT. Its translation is CASSPVGNSPLHF.